This TCR beta chain was sequenced for a study of blood T cell repertoires in COVID-19. Across the whole study: COVID-19 samples collected from the United States, Italy and Spain covered acute and convalescent phases. Nucleic acid was either cDNA or gDNA, and it came from T cells, B-cell-depleted T cells, or PBMCs.

There are 13 residues in the CDR3. V was pared by 9 bases and J by 4 bases, with 6 bases of the junction left unmatched. CDR1 is MNHEY, CDR2 SVGAGI, per germline. Original data processing: Quantification of nucleated cells was approximated via reference gene primer amplification. Some clones are missing from TCRdb's copy, which holds only in-frame ones; the method was immunoSEQ multiplex PCR. V, J and clone size were drawn from that table, and D and trimming were deduced from the DNA. The sample records 100,000 to 120,000 clones, around nine tenths being singletons. Sequenced input: peripheral blood. V gene TRBV6-5 combines with J gene TRBJ1-1; 9 nucleotides agree with TRBD1. This receptor was identified in a woman aged 65 to 85 who had recovered from COVID-19. The CDR3 spells CASAQGAGTEAFF. DNA for the CDR3: TGTGCCAGTGCACAGGGGGCGGGCACTGAAGCTTTCTTT.